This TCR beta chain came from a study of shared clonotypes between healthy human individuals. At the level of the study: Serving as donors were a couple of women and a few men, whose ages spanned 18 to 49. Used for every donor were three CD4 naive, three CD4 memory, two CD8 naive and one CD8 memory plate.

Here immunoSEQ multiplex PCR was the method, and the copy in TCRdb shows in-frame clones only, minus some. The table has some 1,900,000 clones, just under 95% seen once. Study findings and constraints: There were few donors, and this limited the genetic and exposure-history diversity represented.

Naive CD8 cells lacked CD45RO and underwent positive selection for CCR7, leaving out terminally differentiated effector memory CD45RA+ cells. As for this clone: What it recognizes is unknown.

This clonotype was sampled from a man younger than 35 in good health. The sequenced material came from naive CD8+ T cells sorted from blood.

CDR3 sequence reads: CASSQIPGSYNEQFF. The DNA of the CDR3 is TGTGCCAGCAGTCAAATCCCCGGGTCTTACAATGAGCAGTTCTTC. J is TRBJ2-1 and V is TRBV7-3; no clear D gene. V lost 6 bases to trimming and J lost 4 bases, with 16 bases between them. CDR1 is SGHTA and CDR2 is FQGTGA in the germline V gene. This CDR3 is 15 amino acids long.